Here is one T cell receptor (beta chain) with its context. Its antigen is unknown. The CDR3 is made up of 13 amino acids. Germline lookup yields CDR1 SEHNR and CDR2 FQNEAQ (reference sequence). The sample belongs to a study of monozygotic twins with inflammatory bowel disease. General study results and limits: Among twins, concordant and discordant pairs did not differ in repertoire similarity, possibly from limited power.

TCRdb re-called the 5' RACE reads and gives one entry per CDR3 protein, without DNA. The data show around 190,000 distinct CDR3 sequences, and the top ten clones hold less than 2%. Sequencing was performed on blood. This chain uses TRBV7-9 with TRBJ1-6; TCRdb selects TRBD1, and the lack of DNA leaves this call unchecked. The receptor comes from a human donor with ulcerative colitis or Crohn's disease, or a healthy co-twin of an affected twin (not recorded which). The CDR3 loop is CAGSEGDYSPLHF.